This is a list of T cell receptor beta chains from one sample in a study of T cell responses to AZD1222 COVID-19 vaccine. Assay: immunoSEQ multiplex PCR; the TCRdb copy retains only in-frame clones and omits some. The sample holds about 180,000 clones, over 85% seen once. Specimen: peripheral blood, collected 28 days after the second dose of the MenACWY control vaccine. The receptors were sampled from an adult who received the MenACWY meningococcal vaccine as a control. The CDR3 runs from the conserved cysteine through the conserved F or W. The D gene is left open where the match is weak. Not every row has a clone size; where given, it reads once, few, many or a size class.

clone size,D gene,V gene,J gene,CDR3 protein,CDR3 DNA
.,TRBD1,TRBV5-1,TRBJ2-5,CASSSSDRVEETQYF,TGCGCCAGCAGCTCCTCGGACAGGGTGGAAGAGACCCAGTACTTC
.,TRBD1,TRBV6-5,TRBJ1-1,CASIRDRGRTEAFF,TGTGCCAGCATTAGGGACAGGGGGCGAACTGAAGCTTTCTTT
.,.,TRBV3-1/TRBV3-2,TRBJ1-5,CASSQNRQVAQHF,TGTGCCAGCAGCCAGAACCGACAGGTAGCCCAGCATTTT
.,TRBD1,TRBV3-1/TRBV3-2,TRBJ1-5,CASSQGNRGRGQPQHF,TGTGCCAGCAGCCAAGGGAACAGGGGGCGCGGTCAGCCCCAGCATTTT
few,.,TRBV9,TRBJ1-3,CASSVVGAPGNTIYF,TGTGCCAGCAGCGTAGTTGGGGCTCCTGGAAACACCATATATTTT
.,.,TRBV3-1/TRBV3-2,TRBJ2-7,CASSLPTGSYEQYF,TGTGCCAGCAGCCTCCCGACAGGATCCTACGAGCAGTACTTC
.,.,TRBV6-5,TRBJ1-2,CASSRVWAGNYGYTF,TGTGCCAGCAGCCGCGTTTGGGCAGGAAACTATGGCTACACCTTC
.,.,TRBV11-2,TRBJ1-1,CASSLRTTKGDLTRAEAFF,TGTGCCAGCAGCTTACGCACCACGAAGGGGGATTTGACAAGGGCTGAAGCTTTCTTT
.,.,TRBV2,TRBJ1-4,CASRNRVTNEKLFF,TGTGCCAGCAGGAACAGGGTAACTAATGAAAAACTGTTTTTT
.,.,TRBV5-1,TRBJ1-2,CASSRGTYGYTF,TGCGCCAGCAGCAGGGGTACCTATGGCTACACCTTC
few,.,TRBV4-1,TRBJ2-7,CASSHPRDGSKVDEQYF,TGCGCCAGCAGCCATCCCAGGGACGGAAGTAAGGTGGACGAGCAGTACTTC
.,TRBD1,TRBV18,TRBJ2-1,CASWDRVNEQFF,TGTGCCAGCTGGGACAGGGTAAATGAGCAGTTCTTC
.,.,TRBV3-1/TRBV3-2,TRBJ1-2,CASRATGTRDGTNYGYTF,TGTGCCAGCAGAGCGACCGGGACACGGGATGGCACTAACTATGGCTACACCTTC
.,TRBD1,TRBV27,TRBJ2-3,CASSGQGTDTQYF,TGTGCCAGCAGTGGACAGGGAACAGATACGCAGTATTTT
.,.,TRBV12-5,TRBJ1-2,CASGSPPNYGYTF,TGTGCTAGTGGTTCCCCACCTAACTATGGCTACACCTTC
once,.,TRBV6-6,TRBJ1-2,CASRLTQGSKGYTF,TGTGCCAGCAGACTCACACAGGGTTCAAAGGGCTACACCTTC
.,TRBD1,TRBV2,TRBJ1-4,CATRDRAGGDEKLFF,TGTGCCACCCGGGACAGGGCCGGCGGTGATGAAAAACTGTTTTTT
.,.,TRBV27,TRBJ2-7,CASSPQGRATYEQYF,TGTGCCAGCAGTCCCCAGGGGCGGGCCACCTACGAGCAGTACTTC
.,.,TRBV3-1/TRBV3-2,TRBJ1-6,CASSPTGGSPLHF,TGTGCCAGCAGCCCGACAGGTGGCTCACCCCTCCACTTT
.,TRBD2,TRBV5-1,TRBJ2-1,CASLPGTSGYNEQFF,TGCGCCAGCCTACCCGGGACTAGCGGCTACAATGAGCAGTTCTTC
.,TRBD1,TRBV27,TRBJ1-3,CASSRGGSSGNTIYF,TGTGCCAGCAGTAGAGGGGGCTCCTCCGGAAACACCATATATTTT
.,TRBD1,TRBV5-1,TRBJ1-6,CASNPGQGNSPLHF,TGCGCCAGCAATCCGGGACAGGGGAATTCACCCCTCCACTTT
once,TRBD1,TRBV28,TRBJ1-1,CASFPRPGQGASAFF,TGTGCCAGCTTCCCTAGACCGGGACAGGGGGCAAGCGCTTTCTTT
.,.,TRBV6-2/TRBV6-3,TRBJ2-1,CASSYGGPVSEQFF,TGTGCCAGCAGTTACGGGGGCCCGGTTTCAGAGCAGTTCTTC
once,.,TRBV6-6,TRBJ1-5,CASGPGLISNQPQHF,TGTGCCAGCGGACCGGGACTTATTAGCAATCAGCCCCAGCATTTT
.,.,TRBV30,TRBJ2-7,CAWSVGLLYEQYF,TGTGCCTGGAGTGTAGGCTTACTTTACGAGCAGTACTTC
.,TRBD1,TRBV15,TRBJ2-5,CATSRDLGTAQETQYF,TGTGCCACCAGCAGAGATCTGGGGACAGCCCAAGAGACCCAGTACTTC
.,.,TRBV18,TRBJ1-5,CASSPKTISNQPQHF,TGTGCCAGCTCACCTAAAACCATTAGCAATCAGCCCCAGCATTTT
.,.,TRBV20-1,TRBJ1-2,CSARDRYGYTF,TGCAGTGCTAGAGACCGGTATGGCTACACCTTC
.,.,TRBV30,TRBJ2-7,CAWASSAGYEQYF,TGTGCCTGGGCGTCTAGCGCCGGCTACGAGCAGTACTTC
.,TRBD2,TRBV9,TRBJ2-3,CASSVGTSGGVDTQYF,TGTGCCAGCAGCGTCGGTACAAGCGGGGGGGTAGATACGCAGTATTTT
.,.,TRBV18,TRBJ2-1,CASSLTPGTRPRNEQFF,TGTGCCAGCTCACTTACACCCGGGACAAGACCTCGAAATGAGCAGTTCTTC
once,.,TRBV5-6,TRBJ2-3,CASSLEGLGTDTQYF,TGTGCCAGCAGCTTGGAGGGACTTGGGACAGATACGCAGTATTTT